Each of the 21 T cell receptor beta chains below was sequenced from the same sample in a study of Graves' ophthalmopathy and Graves' hyperthyroidism. The authors amplified TCR beta CDR3 regions, and they did so from RNA transcripts for repertoire sequencing. RT-PCR was first run with HTBI primers, then multiplex PCR in a second round. TCRdb re-analysed the multiplex PCR reads in MiXCR, keeping a single row per CDR3 protein. The table lists 650,000 to 800,000 distinct CDR3 sequences, 35% to 50% of them singletons. The sample consisted of peripheral blood. Receptors originate from an adult man with Graves' ophthalmopathy.

The chain couples TRBV29-1 to TRBJ1-2; D remains unclear. CDR3 length: 13 residues. Germline V CDR1 and CDR2: SQVTM, ANQGSEA. Trimming stripped 4 bases from V and 6 bases from J, with 15 bases between. CDR3 bases: TGCAGCGTTGGAGGCAGGATTAGGAATGGCTACACCTTC. This translates into CSVGGRIRNGYTF.

This chain joins TRBV25-1 and TRBJ2-5; no reliable D call. CDR1 and CDR2 from the germline V gene are MGHDK and SYGVNS. V was shortened by 4 bases and J by 9 bases, with 21 bases between the two germline ends. The CDR3 extends over 15 amino acids. The CDR3: CASSGDGNSNQPQYF. The DNA of the CDR3 is TGTGCCAGCAGTGGGGATGGGAATAGCAATCAGCCCCAGTACTTC.

V is TRBV24-1 and J is TRBJ1-1, with a weak D call TRBD1 (5 bases). Trimming cost V 4 bases and J 10 bases, with 12 bases left between them. The CDR3 is 12 residues long. Germline CDR1 is KGHDR and CDR2 is SFDVKD. The CDR3 loop is CATSDPERGAFF. The CDR3 DNA is TGTGCCACCAGTGACCCCGAGAGGGGAGCTTTCTTT.

This CDR3 is CASSFTTYNEQFF. CDR3 DNA sequence: TGTGCCAGCAGCTTTACTACCTACAATGAGCAGTTCTTC. The rearrangement links TRBV11-3 to TRBJ2-7; D ambiguous. The J call may be wrong; the DNA end is better matched by TRBJ2-1. This CDR3 comprises 13 residues. Germline V lookup: CDR1 SGHNT, CDR2 YENEEA.

This clonotype was observed at least ten times. J is TRBJ2-7 and V is TRBV7-2; no firm D call. The CDR3 length is 14 residues. Trimming left V 5 bases short and J 5 bases short, with 16 bases between. Germline V gives CDR1 SGHTA, CDR2 FQGNSA. DNA of the CDR3: TGTGCCAGCAGCCGACCGACCCGAATGCACGAGCAGTACTTC. As protein: CASSRPTRMHEQYF.

The sample holds many counts of this clonotype. The chain combines TRBV5-1 with TRBJ1-1; D is ambiguous. The CDR3 extends over 14 amino acids. Germline CDR1 reads SGHRS; CDR2 reads YFSETQ. V lost 4 bases and J 0 bases, leaving 10 bases between the germline ends. The CDR3 DNA reads TGCGCCAGCAGCAGAGACATTATGAACACTGAAGCTTTCTTT. Translated, it gives CASSRDIMNTEAFF.

This clonotype appeared a few times. The chain uses TRBV27 and TRBJ2-7; no definite D call. The CDR3 consists of 13 residues. With 0 bases removed from V and 3 bases from J, the gap between germline ends came to 6 bases. The germline V gene encodes CDR1 MNHEY and CDR2 SMNVEV (reference sequence). Here the CDR3 reads CASSLSGYYEQYF. CDR3 sequence (DNA): TGTGCCAGCAGTTTATCCGGGTACTACGAGCAGTACTTC.

The genes are TRBV29-1 and TRBJ1-6; 10 positions match TRBD1. Germline V gives CDR1 SQVTM, CDR2 ANQGSEA. The CDR3 loop spans 16 amino acids. V was clipped by 3 bases and J by 10 bases; unmatched bases: 12. CDR3: CSVEGTGVGEQSPLHF. Written as DNA, the CDR3 is TGCAGCGTTGAGGGGACAGGGGTGGGCGAGCAATCACCCCTCCACTTT.

The V call is TRBV12-3 or TRBV12-4, the J call TRBJ2-7; the match to TRBD2 covers 8 bases. The CDR3 extends over 14 amino acids. Trimming took 7 bases from V and 2 from J; bases not matched to a gene: 7. CDR3 in amino acids: CASIPFGRAYEQYF. As DNA, the CDR3 is TGTGCCAGCATTCCTTTCGGGAGGGCCTACGAGCAGTACTTC.

This clonotype was observed many times. V is TRBV6-5 and J is TRBJ1-5; D unresolved. Trimming removed 2 bases from V and 0 bases from J, with 2 bases in between. CDR3 length: 13 amino acids. Germline V gene lookup returns CDR1 MNHEY and CDR2 SVGAGI. The chain's CDR3 is CASSYSSNQPQHF. The CDR3 DNA sequence: TGTGCCAGCAGTTACAGTAGCAATCAGCCCCAGCATTTT.

This clonotype was seen repeatedly, ten times or more. This chain uses TRBV12-3 or TRBV12-4 with TRBJ1-3; D is undetermined. This CDR3 spans 16 amino acids. Trimming removed 1 base from V and 4 bases from J, with 14 bases in between. The CDR3 bases are TGTGCCAGCAGTTTAGACATATCCACGGCCGGAAACACCATATATTTT. Translated: CASSLDISTAGNTIYF.

This clonotype was detected many times. The gene calls are TRBV2 and TRBJ1-2; TRBD1 is a possible D gene (6 bases). In germline, CDR1 is SNHLY, CDR2 FYNNEI. CDR3 length equals 13 residues. Trimming left V 5 bases short and J 6 bases short, with 13 bases between. CDR3: CASSKEQGHGYTF. In nucleotides, the CDR3 is TGTGCCAGCAGTAAGGAACAGGGACATGGCTACACCTTC.

There are a few counts of this clonotype. At one end, the junction sequence differs from germline, possibly due to a read error. This chain links TRBV7-2 with TRBJ2-7; D uncertain. Per the germline V gene, CDR1 is SGHTA and CDR2 is FQGNSA. The CDR3 sequence is 16 residues long. The CDR3 region is CASSQDVTNGRSEQYF. DNA of the CDR3: TGCGCCAGCAGCCAAGACGTCACTAACGGCCGCTCGGAGCAGTACTTC.

At least ten counts were recorded for this clonotype. This chain links TRBV7-2 with TRBJ2-7; TRBD2 agrees at 11 bases. Germline assignment: CDR1 SGHTA and CDR2 FQGNSA. This CDR3 comprises 17 residues. After removal of 5 bases from V and 3 bases from J, the junction contained 12 bases not matched to a gene. The chain's CDR3 is CASSKKRGTSGIYEQYF. The DNA for the CDR3 is TGTGCCAGCAGCAAAAAGAGAGGGACTAGCGGTATCTACGAGCAGTACTTC.

The rearrangement links TRBV10-2 to TRBJ2-6, with TRBD1 matching over 7 bases. Trimming cost V 2 bases and J 4 bases; bases outside gene matches: 2. Germline-derived CDR1 and CDR2 are WSHSY and SAAADI. The CDR3 totals 15 residues. CDR3 amino acids: CASSERGRGANVLTF. CDR3 nucleotides: TGCGCCAGCAGTGAGAGGGGGCGAGGGGCCAACGTCCTGACTTTC.

This clonotype was observed many times. V is TRBV29-1 and J is TRBJ2-7; the D is unclear. Germline V gene sequence: CDR1 SQVTM, CDR2 ANQGSEA. The V and J ends lost 7 bases and 4 bases respectively, with 11 bases between them. The CDR3 runs 11 residues. The DNA of the CDR3 is TGCAGCGCCGGCCTTACTTACGAGCAGTACTTC. This gives the protein CSAGLTYEQYF.

The rearrangement uses TRBV10-3 and TRBJ1-2; a possible D gene is TRBD1 (6 bases). The germline V gene encodes CDR1 ENHRY and CDR2 SYGVKD. The CDR3 loop spans 12 amino acids. Trimming pared 7 bases from V and 7 bases from J, leaving 13 bases between. The CDR3 here is CAINKGDSGYTF. DNA of the CDR3: TGTGCCATCAATAAGGGGGATTCTGGCTACACCTTC.

The genes are TRBV19 and TRBJ2-7; D gene uncertain. With 1 base removed from V and 3 bases from J, the gap between germline ends came to 19 bases. The CDR3 is made up of 17 amino acids. The germline CDR1 and CDR2 sequences are LNHDA and SQIVND (reference sequence). CDR3 coding DNA: TGTGCCAGTAGTATAGTGTGGAGATCATCTCCGCTCTACGAGCAGTACTTC. It translates to CASSIVWRSSPLYEQYF.

The chain couples TRBV4-2 to TRBJ1-1; TRBD1 matches at 8 bases. The V segment lost 4 bases and the J segment 2 bases; nucleotides outside the gene matches: 6. The germline V gene has CDR1 LGHNA and CDR2 YNFKEQ. The CDR3 runs 15 residues. The CDR3 is CASSPGQGKNTEAFF. The CDR3, as DNA: TGTGCCAGCAGCCCTGGACAGGGTAAAAACACTGAAGCTTTCTTT.

This clonotype showed up just once. This may come from a read error, since a much larger clone is one base off. CDR3 DNA: TGTGCCAGCGGTTCGGGTCTAGCGGGCGGAATGGGGGAGGCCCAGTACTTC. As protein: CASGSGLAGGMGEAQYF. The gene calls are TRBV2 and TRBJ2-7, with 8 bases aligning to TRBD2. Germline V gives CDR1 SNHLY, CDR2 FYNNEI. Trimming at V came to 8 bases and at J to 10 bases, leaving 25 bases not matched to a gene. The CDR3 has 17 residues.

This chain connects TRBV12-3 or TRBV12-4 to TRBJ2-5; 12 nucleotides agree with TRBD1. This CDR3 comprises 15 residues. This CDR3 is CASGWDRGREETQYF. CDR3 nucleotide sequence: TGTGCTAGTGGCTGGGACAGGGGGCGCGAAGAGACCCAGTACTTC.